The clone carrying this T cell receptor beta chain came up many times. No cell fractionation was done, so the repertoire covers all unsorted peripheral blood T cells. cDNA was made from about 500 ng RNA using alpha and beta constant primers. Alpha and beta chain libraries were made separately by chain-specific third strand synthesis with multiplexing indices. A 5' RACE adapter with a random hexamer and the SP2 primer site was joined to cDNA. From the 5' RACE reads, TCRdb called clonotypes with MiXCR, one entry per CDR3 protein. The sample consists of around 4,400 distinct CDR3 sequences, around 8% of them appearing once. J lost 2 bases, V lost 5 bases, and 10 bases had no gene match. Germline V gives CDR1 SEHNR, CDR2 FQNEAQ (reference sequence). CDR3 length: 16 residues. These data belong to a study of HIV-infected patients and healthy controls.

The clonotype originates from an adult with HIV infection. V gene TRBV7-9 combines with J gene TRBJ2-3; TRBD2 agrees at 7 bases. This specimen consisted of blood, obtained before antiretroviral therapy. The CDR3 protein is CASSAIGGTSTDTQYF. The CDR3 bases are TGTGCCAGCAGCGCAATCGGGGGGACGTCCACAGATACGCAGTATTTT.